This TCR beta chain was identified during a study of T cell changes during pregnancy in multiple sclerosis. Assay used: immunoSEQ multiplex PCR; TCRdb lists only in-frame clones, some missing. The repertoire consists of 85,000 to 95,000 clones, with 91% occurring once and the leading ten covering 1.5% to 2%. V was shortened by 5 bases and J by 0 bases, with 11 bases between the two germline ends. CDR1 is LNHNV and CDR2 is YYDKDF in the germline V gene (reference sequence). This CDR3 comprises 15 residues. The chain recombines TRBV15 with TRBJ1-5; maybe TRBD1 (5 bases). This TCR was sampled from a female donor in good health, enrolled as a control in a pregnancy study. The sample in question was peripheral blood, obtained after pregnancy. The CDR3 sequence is CATSVGGYSNQPQHF. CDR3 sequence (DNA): TGTGCCACCAGCGTCGGGGGGTATAGCAATCAGCCCCAGCATTTT.